These 18 T cell receptor beta chains came from one sample sequenced in a study of technical replicates of blood from a handful of donors. Measured with immunoSEQ multiplex PCR; TCRdb has only the in-frame clones, and not every one. The sample has tens of thousands of clones; roughly 93% are singletons. Sequences were obtained from T cells isolated from PBMCs. The receptors here all came from a human donor in good health.

V and J are TRBV5-1 and TRBJ2-1; 12 positions agree with TRBD1. From germline, CDR1 is SGHRS and CDR2 YFSETQ. This CDR3 contains 19 residues. Trimming took 3 bases from V and 0 from J; bases not matched to a gene: 10. The CDR3 nucleotides are TGCGCCAGCAGCTCACCGGGACAGGGGGCGGGGGGCTCCTACAATGAGCAGTTCTTC. This encodes CASSSPGQGAGGSYNEQFF.

The chain links TRBV5-4 to TRBJ2-3; 13 nucleotides line up with TRBD2. The CDR3 sequence is 17 residues long. The V and J ends lost 4 bases and 2 bases, in that order; junction bases with no gene match: 7. The V gene's germline CDR1 is SGHNT and CDR2 YYREEE (reference sequence). CDR3 sequence: CASSAGLAGVTTDTQYF. In DNA form, the CDR3 reads TGTGCCAGCAGCGCCGGACTAGCGGGAGTAACCACAGATACGCAGTATTTT.

The chain employs TRBV19 and TRBJ2-7, with D perhaps matching TRBD1 (5 bases). The V end was cut by 1 base, the J end by 4 bases, with 14 bases between. The CDR3 runs 15 residues. Germline loops: CDR1 LNHDA, CDR2 SQIVND (reference sequence). The CDR3 reads CASSIGAGNRYEQYF. As DNA, the CDR3 is TGTGCCAGTAGTATAGGGGCAGGGAATCGTTACGAGCAGTACTTC.

V gene TRBV10-1 combines with J gene TRBJ2-1, with 7 bases lining up with TRBD1. CDR1 and CDR2 (germline): WNHNN, SYGVQD (reference sequence). This CDR3 has 18 residues. The ends lost 3 bases at V and 6 bases at J; junction bases unmatched: 17. The CDR3 spells CASSDEARGSFPTNEQFF. CDR3 coding DNA: TGCGCCAGCAGTGACGAGGCCAGGGGGTCTTTTCCTACCAATGAGCAGTTCTTC.

This chain joins TRBV9 and TRBJ2-1, with 12 bases identical to TRBD2. Germline assignment: CDR1 SGDLS and CDR2 YYNGEE. V dropped 4 bases and J dropped 4; count of bases not matched to a gene: 12. The CDR3 length is 18 residues. CDR3 bases: TGTGCCAGCAGCTCGAGGCCCTCCGGGACTAGCGGGTACAATGAGCAGTTCTTC. Its protein product is CASSSRPSGTSGYNEQFF.

The chain has TRBV18 and TRBJ2-5; unclear D gene. The CDR3 is 14 residues long. Trimming left V 3 bases short and J 3 bases short, with 11 bases between. Germline V gene data show CDR1 as KGHSH and CDR2 as LQKENI. CDR3 in DNA: TGTGCCAGCTCACCTGGTGTCGGTAAAGAGACCCAGTACTTC. This sequence encodes CASSPGVGKETQYF.

The chain is built from TRBV5-1 and TRBJ1-3, with D possibly TRBD1 on 6 matching bases. Between the trimmed V and J ends, which lost 4 bases and 2 bases, there was a span of 16 bases. Germline assignment: CDR1 SGHRS and CDR2 YFSETQ. The CDR3 spans 16 residues. In DNA, the CDR3 is TGCGCCAGCAGCGAATCACCAGGGGCCGCTGGAAACACCATATATTTT. It encodes CASSESPGAAGNTIYF.

This clone was seen only once. The chain couples TRBV4-2 to TRBJ2-3, with 11 bases fitting TRBD2. The CDR3 sequence is 16 residues long. Per the germline V gene, CDR1 is LGHNA and CDR2 is YNFKEQ. With V trimmed by 4 bases and J by 2 bases, 5 bases remained unmatched. CDR3 loop: CASSLPTSGTTDTQYF. In DNA form, the CDR3 reads TGTGCCAGCAGCCTGCCGACTAGCGGGACCACAGATACGCAGTATTTT.

V is TRBV2 and J is TRBJ2-1, with 11 nucleotides matching TRBD2. The germline gives CDR1 SNHLY, CDR2 FYNNEI. CDR3 length: 15 residues. The trim removed 6 bases at V and 5 bases at J, leaving 6 bases unmatched. CDR3 in amino acids: CASRPLAGGDNEQFF. Here the CDR3 DNA reads TGTGCCAGCAGGCCCCTAGCGGGGGGAGACAATGAGCAGTTCTTC.

This chain connects TRBV5-1 to TRBJ2-7, with 7 bases fitting TRBD1. CDR1 and CDR2 (germline): SGHRS, YFSETQ. The CDR3 length is 17 residues. V was pared by 5 bases and J by 0 bases, with 14 bases of the junction left unmatched. CDR3 DNA: TGCGCCAGCAGTTCTCTAGGGGACAGACCCAACTCCTACGAGCAGTACTTC. Its protein product is CASSSLGDRPNSYEQYF.

The V call is TRBV2, the J call TRBJ1-1; D may be TRBD1 (6 bases). Trimming left V 7 bases short and J 0 bases short, with 12 bases between. The V gene's germline CDR1 is SNHLY and CDR2 FYNNEI. The CDR3 runs to 14 residues. CDR3 protein: CASNTQGVNTEAFF. CDR3 nucleotides: TGTGCCAGCAATACACAGGGTGTGAACACTGAAGCTTTCTTT.

The chain has TRBV4-1 and TRBJ2-1, with 9 bases aligning to TRBD2. In germline, CDR1 is MGHRA, CDR2 YSYEKL. V lost 4 bases, J lost 7 bases, and 20 bases stayed unmatched. The CDR3 extends over 19 amino acids. CDR3 residues: CASSRSGAVTSGSTNEQFF. The CDR3 nucleotides are TGCGCCAGCAGCCGGTCAGGGGCTGTAACTAGCGGGTCAACTAATGAGCAGTTCTTC.

This clone has just one count. The gene calls are TRBV6-1 and TRBJ2-3; TRBD2 aligns across 15 bases. Germline V CDR1 and CDR2: MNHNS, SASEGT. This CDR3 has 16 residues. The ends lost 3 bases at V and 4 bases at J; junction bases unmatched: 2. The CDR3 nucleotides read TGTGCCAGCAGTGATGGACTAGCGGGAGGGCCAGATACGCAGTATTTT. Translated: CASSDGLAGGPDTQYF.

The rearrangement joins TRBV5-4 to TRBJ1-2; unclear D gene. Per germline, CDR1 SGHNT and CDR2 YYREEE (reference sequence). The length of the CDR3 is 14 residues. V was clipped by 5 bases and J by 8 bases, with 19 bases between them. The CDR3 sequence: CASRGAGGRKGYTF. The DNA of the CDR3 is TGTGCCAGCAGGGGCGCCGGAGGGCGAAAGGGCTACACCTTC.

This clone was found once. The CDR3 bases are TGCGCCAGCAGCCGAGGGACAAGCTATGGCTACACCTTC. It encodes CASSRGTSYGYTF. The chain employs TRBV4-1 and TRBJ1-2; a possible D gene is TRBD1 (6 bases). This CDR3 region has 13 residues. Germline CDR1 is MGHRA and CDR2 is YSYEKL. V lost 4 bases and J lost 4, with 10 bases in between.

The rearrangement joins TRBV4-1 to TRBJ2-7; D is ambiguous. The CDR3 consists of 14 residues. V was trimmed by 4 bases and J by 0 bases, leaving 10 bases between them. CDR1 and CDR2 (germline): MGHRA, YSYEKL. The chain's CDR3 is CASSPPKSSYEQYF. The CDR3 region has the DNA TGCGCCAGCAGCCCACCCAAGAGCTCCTACGAGCAGTACTTC.

The V and J genes are TRBV27 and TRBJ2-1; 8 nucleotides align to TRBD2. Germline CDR1 MNHEY, CDR2 SMNVEV (reference sequence). The CDR3 totals 13 residues. The V gene end was trimmed by 4 bases and the J gene end by 7 bases; junction bases not matched to a gene: 3. CDR3 amino acids: CASSSGTSNEQFF. As DNA, the CDR3 is TGTGCCAGCAGTTCCGGGACTAGTAATGAGCAGTTCTTC.

The chain uses TRBV4-1 and TRBJ2-2; D gene uncertain. This CDR3 spans 15 amino acids. The V and J ends lost 0 bases and 5 bases respectively, with 10 bases between them. CDR1 is MGHRA, CDR2 YSYEKL, per germline. In DNA, the CDR3 is TGCGCCAGCAGCCAAGATCGTCCGAGTACCGGGGAGCTGTTTTTT. Its translation: CASSQDRPSTGELFF.